One and the same sample provided the 23 T cell receptor beta chains below, sequenced in a study of blood T cells in healthy people across ages. Using a J-beta primer mix together with a sample-barcoded 5' primer, a second PCR was run for about 7 to 12 cycles. TCRdb re-called the 5' RACE reads through MiXCR, storing one row per CDR3 protein. The sample contains around 500,000 distinct CDR3 sequences, about 28% of which appear only once. This sample was also put to use in a study of T cells of mothers and their children.

The sample was blood. The source is a boy aged 2-15 years in good health.

The count of this clonotype is one. One junction end does not reproduce the germline sequence, and a read error may be involved. The J gene is TRBJ2-3, the V gene TRBV5-1, with 7 bases matching TRBD1. Looked up from germline, CDR1 is SGHRS and CDR2 is YFSETQ. The CDR3 covers 15 residues. In nucleotides, the CDR3 is TGCGCCAGCAGCAAAATGGGACAGAGCACAGGTACGCAGTATTTT. This translates into CASSKMGQSTGTQYF.

This clonotype has more than one count but fewer than ten. The rearrangement joins TRBV6-4 to TRBJ2-1, with D maybe TRBD1 (7 bases). The CDR3 sequence is 14 residues long. Germline V CDR1 and CDR2: MRHNA, SNTAGT. The V end lost 7 bases, the J end lost 6 bases, and 16 bases lay between the germline ends. The CDR3 region is CASKRTGSGNEQFF. As DNA, the CDR3 is TGTGCCAGCAAACGGACAGGTAGCGGCAATGAGCAGTTCTTC.

This clonotype appeared a few times. The V and J genes are TRBV5-5 and TRBJ2-5; maybe TRBD1 (6 bases). The better agreement between TRBJ2-7 and the DNA end casts doubt on the J call. Germline V gene sequence: CDR1 SGHKS, CDR2 YYEKEE (reference sequence). The CDR3 consists of 15 residues. CDR3 residues: CASGITGLPSYEQYF. CDR3 bases: TGTGCCAGCGGCATTACAGGGTTACCCTCCTACGAGCAGTACTTC.

The genes are TRBV20-1 and TRBJ2-3; either TRBD1 or TRBD2 may supply D (6 bases each). Germline-derived CDR1 and CDR2 are DFQATT and SNEGSKA (reference sequence). V lost 4 bases and J 6 bases, leaving 17 bases between the germline ends. The length of the CDR3 is 14 residues. In DNA, the CDR3 is TGCAGTGCTATTTCCGGGGGCAGTTCGGATACGCAGTATTTT. Its translation is CSAISGGSSDTQYF.

This clonotype appeared a few times. The junction and the germline gene differ at one end; a read error may be behind it. The chain couples TRBV19 to TRBJ2-1, with TRBD2 matching over 8 bases. Looked up from germline, CDR1 is LNHDA and CDR2 is SQIVND (reference sequence). CDR3 length equals 15 residues. The CDR3 DNA sequence: TGTGCCTGTAGTAAAACTAGCGGTAACTACAATGAGCAGTTCTTC. This sequence encodes CACSKTSGNYNEQFF.

The chain carries TRBV5-1 and TRBJ2-1; 7 bases fit TRBD2. In germline, CDR1 is SGHRS, CDR2 YFSETQ. The CDR3 contains 16 residues. The J segment lost 3 bases and the V segment lost 0 bases, leaving 6 bases of the junction unmatched. CDR3 sequence reads: CASSLESSGFYNEQFF. CDR3 DNA sequence: TGCGCCAGCAGCTTGGAGTCTAGCGGATTCTACAATGAGCAGTTCTTC.

This clonotype occurred a few times. The chain employs TRBV6-6 and TRBJ2-6, with D possibly TRBD1 on 6 matching bases. The ends were cut back, 5 bases at V and 0 bases at J, with 8 bases in the middle. Germline V lookup: CDR1 MNHNY, CDR2 SVGAGI (reference sequence). The CDR3 sequence is 15 residues long. CDR3 DNA sequence: TGTGCCAGCAGTACAGGGTTCTCTGGGGCCAACGTCCTGACTTTC. It is translated as CASSTGFSGANVLTF.

This clonotype came up a few times. The V call is TRBV20-1, the J call TRBJ2-4, with TRBD2 matching 16 bases. Germline loops: CDR1 DFQATT, CDR2 SNEGSKA (reference sequence). Germline trimming cut 6 bases from V and 3 bases from J; bases unmatched to any gene: 8. There are 17 residues in the CDR3. The CDR3 nucleotides read TGCAGTGCCGTCGGGACTAGCGGGAGGGTGAGCAAAAACATTCAGTACTTC. Translation: CSAVGTSGRVSKNIQYF.

This clonotype was seen more than once but under ten times. Being one base from a much bigger clone, this may be a read error. The rearrangement uses TRBV6-6 and TRBJ2-5, with 7 bases lining up with TRBD1. Per germline, CDR1 MNHNY and CDR2 SVGAGI (reference sequence). This CDR3 is built from 15 residues. The CDR3 loop is CASSSRDSLQETQHF. CDR3 coding DNA: TGTGCCAGCAGTTCCCGGGACAGTCTTCAAGAGACCCAGCACTTC.

This clonotype was picked up a small number of times. The chain recombines TRBV4-3 with TRBJ1-4; D is perhaps TRBD1 (5 bases). Germline V gene data show CDR1 as LGHNA and CDR2 as YSLEER. This CDR3 has 17 amino acids. Trimming removed 0 bases from V and 3 bases from J, with 14 bases in between. The CDR3 bases are TGCGCCAGCAGCCAAGATTCTCCGACAGCCTCTAATGAAAAACTGTTTTTT. It is translated as CASSQDSPTASNEKLFF.

The V call is TRBV6-2 or TRBV6-3, the J call TRBJ2-7; D unclear. CDR1 and CDR2 (germline): MNHEY, SVGEGT. The CDR3 sequence is 11 residues long. Trimming took off 6 bases at V and 6 bases at J, with 9 bases between the two ends. CDR3 residues: CASSHLFEQYF. The CDR3 region has the DNA TGTGCCAGCAGCCACCTCTTCGAGCAGTACTTC.

V is TRBV20-1 and J is TRBJ1-4, with TRBD1 matching over 8 bases. CDR3 length equals 14 residues. Germline CDR1 is DFQATT and CDR2 is SNEGSKA (reference sequence). Trimming at V came to 4 bases and at J to 7 bases, leaving 8 bases not matched to a gene. For the CDR3, the DNA is TGCAGTGCTACCGTTGGGACAGGATTTGAAAAACTGTTTTTT. This encodes CSATVGTGFEKLFF.

V is TRBV7-6 and J is TRBJ2-1, with 9 positions matching TRBD1. V trimming: 3 bases; J trimming: 0 bases; junction bases outside the gene matches: 6. Looked up from germline, CDR1 is SGHVS and CDR2 is FNYEAQ. The CDR3 loop spans 17 amino acids. The CDR3 sequence is CASSLIQGARSYNEQFF. CDR3 nucleotide sequence: TGTGCCAGCAGCTTGATACAGGGGGCCCGCTCCTACAATGAGCAGTTCTTC. Using reference TRBV7-6 and TRBJ2-1 for the parts outside the CDR3, the full variable domain is GAGVSQSPRYKVTKRGQDVALRCDPISGHVSLYWYRQALGQGPEFLTYFNYEAQQDKSGLPNDRFSAERPEGSISTLTIQRTEQRDSAMYRCASSLIQGARSYNEQFFGPGTRLTVL.

This clonotype was observed once. The chain employs TRBV5-1 and TRBJ2-1; possibly TRBD2 for D (6 bases). The CDR3 is made up of 14 amino acids. CDR1 is SGHRS, CDR2 YFSETQ, per germline. Trimming removed 4 bases at V and 7 bases at J, with 15 bases between. CDR3 DNA: TGCGCCAGCAGCCGGAACCGACTAGGGAATGAGCAGTTCTTC. As protein: CASSRNRLGNEQFF.

This clonotype came up a few times. The V gene is TRBV7-9, the J gene TRBJ1-2; D is perhaps TRBD1 (5 bases). This CDR3 is built from 14 residues. Per germline, CDR1 SEHNR and CDR2 FQNEAQ (reference sequence). Trimming took 4 bases from V and 10 from J, leaving 19 bases between them. The CDR3 bases are TGTGCCAGCAGCTGGCCCAGGGAGTCCCTACTCTACACCTTC. Translation: CASSWPRESLLYTF.

This clonotype has only a few counts. The J gene is TRBJ2-4, the V gene TRBV2; D gene unclear. The CDR3 length is 14 residues. V was clipped by 6 bases and J by 0 bases, with 9 bases between them. Germline loops: CDR1 SNHLY, CDR2 FYNNEI. The CDR3 DNA sequence: TGTGCCAGCAGGCAGGTCAAAGCCAAAAACATTCAGTACTTC. This translates into CASRQVKAKNIQYF. Together with reference TRBV2 and TRBJ2-4, the CDR3 gives the full variable domain: EPEVTQTPSHQVTQMGQEVILRCVPISNHLYFYWYRQILGQKVEFLVSFYNNEISEKSEIFDDQFSVERPDGSNFTLKIRSTKLEDSAMYFCASRQVKAKNIQYFGAGTRLSVL.

The chain is built from TRBV14 and TRBJ2-1; D not resolved. CDR3 length equals 14 residues. Germline CDR1 and CDR2: SGHDN and FVKESK. V was shortened by 1 base and J by 0 bases, with 4 bases between the two germline ends. The CDR3 sequence is CASSQVGSYNEQFF. CDR3 coding DNA: TGTGCCAGCAGCCAAGTGGGCTCCTACAATGAGCAGTTCTTC.

At least ten counts were recorded for this clonotype. This chain links TRBV28 with TRBJ2-5; the match to TRBD1 covers 8 bases. Losses at the gene ends were 5 bases for V and 2 bases for J; bases not matched to a gene: 7. The CDR3 consists of 15 residues. CDR1 and CDR2 from the germline V gene are MDHEN and SYDVKM. CDR3 in DNA: TGTGCCAGCAGTACACAGGGGGGATCTCAAGAGACCCAGTACTTC. Protein product: CASSTQGGSQETQYF.

This chain links TRBV29-1 with TRBJ2-5, with 14 bases fitting TRBD2. Germline values: CDR1 SQVTM, CDR2 ANQGSEA. The CDR3 contains 15 residues. V lost 3 bases, J lost 7 bases, and 7 bases stayed unmatched. CDR3 nucleotide sequence: TGCAGCGTTGAGGGGACTAGCGGGAGAGAGGGGACCCAGTACTTC. It encodes CSVEGTSGREGTQYF. Based on the CDR3 plus reference TRBV29-1 and TRBJ2-5, the full variable domain is SAVISQKPSRDICQRGTSLTIQCQVDSQVTMMFWYRQQPGQSLTLIATANQGSEATYESGFVIDKFPISRPNLTFSTLTVSNMSPEDSSIYLCSVEGTSGREGTQYFGPGTRLLVL.

This chain links TRBV6-2 or TRBV6-3 with TRBJ2-4; D call uncertain. The CDR3 covers 15 residues. Trimming left V 2 bases short and J 0 bases short, with 8 bases between. Germline-derived CDR1 and CDR2 are MNHEY and SVGEGT. DNA of the CDR3: TGTGCCAGCAGTTACCGACAACTAGCCAAAAACATTCAGTACTTC. It is translated as CASSYRQLAKNIQYF.

This clonotype was seen many times. The J gene is TRBJ2-6, the V gene TRBV6-2 or TRBV6-3; D is unclear. Germline CDR1 reads MNHEY; CDR2 reads SVGEGT. The V and J ends lost 5 bases and 4 bases respectively, with 6 bases between them. The CDR3 has 13 residues. This CDR3 reads CASSPPGANVLTF. In DNA form, the CDR3 reads TGTGCCAGCAGTCCTCCCGGGGCCAACGTCCTGACTTTC.

This clonotype was recorded a few times. The rearrangement links TRBV21-1 to TRBJ2-5; the table names TRBD1, a call not compared with the DNA. TRBV21-1 is an annotated pseudogene. This CDR3 has 11 residues. CDR3: CARRGAETQYF. The CDR3, as DNA: TGTGCCAGGAGGGGCGCAGAGACCCAGTACTTC.

This clonotype was picked up a small number of times. The V call is TRBV12-3 or TRBV12-4, the J call TRBJ2-3; no clear D gene. This CDR3 spans 13 amino acids. V shed 3 bases and J shed 2 bases, with 6 bases lying between them. This CDR3 is CASSFDSTDTQYF. The DNA for the CDR3 is TGTGCCAGCAGTTTCGACTCCACAGATACGCAGTATTTT.